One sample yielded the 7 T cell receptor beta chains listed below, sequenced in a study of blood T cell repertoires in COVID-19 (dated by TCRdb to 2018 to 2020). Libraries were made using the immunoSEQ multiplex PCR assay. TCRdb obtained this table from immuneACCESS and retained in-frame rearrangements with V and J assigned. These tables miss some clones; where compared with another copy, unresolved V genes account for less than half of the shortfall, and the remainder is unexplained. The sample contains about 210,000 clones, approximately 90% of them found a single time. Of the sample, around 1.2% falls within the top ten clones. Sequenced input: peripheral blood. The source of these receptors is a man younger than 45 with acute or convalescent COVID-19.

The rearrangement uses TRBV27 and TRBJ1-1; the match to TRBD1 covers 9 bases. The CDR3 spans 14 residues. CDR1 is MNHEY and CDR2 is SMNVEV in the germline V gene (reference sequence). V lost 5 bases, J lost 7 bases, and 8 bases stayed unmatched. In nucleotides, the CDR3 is TGTGCCAGCAGTAGTACAGGGGGCGCATATGAAGCTTTCTTT. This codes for CASSSTGGAYEAFF.

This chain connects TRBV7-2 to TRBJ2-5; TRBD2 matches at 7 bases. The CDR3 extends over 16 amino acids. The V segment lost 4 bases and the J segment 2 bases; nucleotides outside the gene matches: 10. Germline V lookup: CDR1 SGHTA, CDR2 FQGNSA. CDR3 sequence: CASSSLGGGVQETQYF. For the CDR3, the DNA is TGTGCCAGCAGCTCGTTGGGGGGGGGAGTACAAGAGACCCAGTACTTC.

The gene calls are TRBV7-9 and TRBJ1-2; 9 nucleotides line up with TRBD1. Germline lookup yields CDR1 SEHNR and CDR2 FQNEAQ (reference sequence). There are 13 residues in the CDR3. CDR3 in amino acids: CAITPGQGYGYTF. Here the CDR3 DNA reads TGTGCGATAACACCGGGACAGGGCTATGGCTACACCTTC.

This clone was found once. The CDR3 region has the DNA TGTGCCACCAGCGGTATGTTGGCAGGGGGCCAGCCCCAGCATTTT. As protein: CATSGMLAGGQPQHF. The genes are TRBV15 and TRBJ1-5; TRBD1 agrees at 8 bases. Germline CDR1 reads LNHNV; CDR2 reads YYDKDF (reference sequence). V shed 5 bases and J 7 bases; nucleotides not matched to a gene: 10. CDR3 length: 15 amino acids.

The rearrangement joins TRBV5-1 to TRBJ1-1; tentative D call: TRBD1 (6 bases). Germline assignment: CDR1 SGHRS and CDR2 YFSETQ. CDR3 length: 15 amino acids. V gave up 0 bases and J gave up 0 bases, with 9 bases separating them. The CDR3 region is CASSLEGHLNTEAFF. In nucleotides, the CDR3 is TGCGCCAGCAGCTTGGAGGGACACCTGAACACTGAAGCTTTCTTT. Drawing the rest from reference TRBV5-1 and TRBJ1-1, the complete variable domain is KAGVTQTPRYLIKTRGQQVTLSCSPISGHRSVSWYQQTPGQGLQFLFEYFSETQRNKGNFPGRFSGRQFSNSRSEMNVSTLELGDSALYLCASSLEGHLNTEAFFGQGTRLTVV.

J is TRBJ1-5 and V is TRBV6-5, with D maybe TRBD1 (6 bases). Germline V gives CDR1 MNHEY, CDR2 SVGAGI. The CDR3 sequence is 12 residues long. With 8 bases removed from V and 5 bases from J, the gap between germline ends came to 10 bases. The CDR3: CASPDRYQPQHF. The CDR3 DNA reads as TGTGCCAGCCCAGACAGGTATCAGCCCCAGCATTTT.

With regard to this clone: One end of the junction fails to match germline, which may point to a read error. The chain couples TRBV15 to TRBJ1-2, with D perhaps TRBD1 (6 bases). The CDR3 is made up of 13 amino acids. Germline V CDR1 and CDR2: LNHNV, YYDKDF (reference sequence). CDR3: CATSREPRTRGFF. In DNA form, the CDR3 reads TGTGCCACCAGCAGAGAACCTCGGACCAGGGGTTTTTTT.